These 28 T cell receptor beta chains share one sample of origin, sequenced in a study of blood T cell repertoires in COVID-19. TCRdb's table, derived via immunoSEQ multiplex PCR, lists solely in-frame clones and lacks some. Here the sample spans 140,000 to 150,000 clones, more than 60% being singletons. The sequenced sample was peripheral blood. Every receptor here comes from a man in his fifties or sixties with acute or convalescent COVID-19.

The chain joins TRBV5-1 to TRBJ2-1, with TRBD1 identical over 9 bases. CDR3 length equals 15 residues. After removal of 4 bases from V and 8 bases from J, the junction contained 10 bases not matched to a gene. CDR1 is SGHRS and CDR2 is YFSETQ in the germline V gene. DNA of the CDR3: TGCGCCAGCAGCCCCATTTCCGGGACAGGGTATGAGCAGTTCTTC. This translates into CASSPISGTGYEQFF.

The gene calls are TRBV7-9 and TRBJ1-1; 7 positions agree with TRBD1. The CDR3 contains 13 residues. Germline trimming cut 1 base from V and 7 bases from J; bases unmatched to any gene: 3. The germline V gene encodes CDR1 SEHNR and CDR2 FQNEAQ (reference sequence). The CDR3 nucleotides are TGTGCCAGCAGCTTAGAAGGGGGCAGTGAAGCTTTCTTT. Its protein is CASSLEGGSEAFF. The full variable domain, completed using reference TRBV7-9 and TRBJ1-1, is DTGVSQNPRHKITKRGQNVTFRCDPISEHNRLYWYRQTLGQGPEFLTYFQNEAQLEKSRLLSDRFSAERPKGSFSTLEIQRTEQGDSAMYLCASSLEGGSEAFFGQGTRLTVV.

The chain uses TRBV5-4 and TRBJ2-5, with 11 bases matching TRBD2. This CDR3 spans 16 amino acids. The germline V gene has CDR1 SGHNT and CDR2 YYREEE (reference sequence). The V and J ends lost 2 bases and 4 bases, in that order; junction bases with no gene match: 7. The CDR3 DNA is TGTGCCAGCAGCTTTAGTAGCGGGGGGGCTTTAGAGACCCAGTACTTC. It translates to CASSFSSGGALETQYF.

Concerning this clone: Other DNA sequences from this sample encode an identical CDR3 as well. This chain links TRBV12-3 or TRBV12-4 with TRBJ1-4, with TRBD1 matching 10 bases. The CDR3 loop spans 13 amino acids. Trimming removed 5 bases from V and 7 bases from J; junction bases left unmatched: 1. The CDR3: CASSRDRGEKLFF. As DNA, the CDR3 is TGTGCCAGCAGTCGGGACAGGGGTGAAAAACTGTTTTTT.

V usage is TRBV9 and J usage is TRBJ2-1; TRBD1 matches at 10 bases. Per the germline V gene, CDR1 is SGDLS and CDR2 is YYNGEE. V lost 3 bases, J lost 4 bases, and 4 bases stayed unmatched. CDR3 length: 15 amino acids. Here the CDR3 reads CASSARTGGYNEQFF. CDR3 nucleotides: TGTGCCAGCAGCGCACGGACAGGGGGATACAATGAGCAGTTCTTC.

J is TRBJ2-1 and V is TRBV9; a possible D gene is TRBD2 (5 bases). V was shortened by 4 bases and J by 1 base, with 12 bases between the two germline ends. This CDR3 region has 15 residues. Germline assignment: CDR1 SGDLS and CDR2 YYNGEE. CDR3 region: CASSPAGTSYNEQFF. CDR3 coding DNA: TGTGCCAGCAGCCCTGCGGGTACTTCCTACAATGAGCAGTTCTTC.

This clone turned up a few times. The chain is built from TRBV5-4 and TRBJ1-1; 7 bases agree with TRBD1. V was pared by 4 bases and J by 4 bases, with 10 bases of the junction left unmatched. The CDR3 is made up of 15 amino acids. Germline CDR1 and CDR2: SGHNT and YYREEE (reference sequence). The CDR3 protein is CASSVGLTGSTEAFF. The CDR3 nucleotides are TGTGCCAGCAGCGTGGGGCTGACAGGGTCCACTGAAGCTTTCTTT.

V gene TRBV7-2 combines with J gene TRBJ1-3, with D uncertain. Deletions cut 4 bases from V and 2 bases from J, with 6 bases between. Germline V gives CDR1 SGHTA, CDR2 FQGNSA. There are 13 residues in the CDR3. The CDR3 sequence: CASSSIPGNTIYF. The CDR3 nucleotides are TGTGCCAGCAGCTCCATTCCTGGAAACACCATATATTTT.

The chain joins TRBV11-2 to TRBJ2-7; D remains ambiguous. The CDR3 totals 13 residues. V was trimmed by 7 bases and J by 3 bases, leaving 13 bases between them. Germline V gives CDR1 SGHAT, CDR2 FQNNGV. Written as DNA, the CDR3 is TGTGCCAGCACCAGTCCCCGGAGCTACGAGCAGTACGTC. Protein sequence: CASTSPRSYEQYV.

The CDR3 coding sequence is TGCAGCGGACAGGCTAGCTCCTACAATGAGCAGTTCTTC. Amino acids: CSGQASSYNEQFF. The gene calls are TRBV29-1 and TRBJ2-1, with D perhaps TRBD1 (6 bases). This CDR3 region has 13 residues. From germline, CDR1 is SQVTM and CDR2 ANQGSEA. Trimming pared 7 bases from V and 0 bases from J, leaving 10 bases between.

The rearrangement links TRBV6-4 to TRBJ2-7, with TRBD1 as a possible D gene (5 bases). This CDR3 contains 13 residues. Between the trimmed V and J ends, which lost 4 bases and 2 bases, there was a span of 9 bases. CDR1 MRHNA and CDR2 SNTAGT come from the germline V gene. As DNA, the CDR3 is TGTGCCAGCAGTGGACAGTACACCTACGAGCAGTACTTC. Translating it yields CASSGQYTYEQYF.

The CDR3: CASSLDETGGTEAFF. The CDR3, as DNA: TGTGCCAGCAGCTTAGACGAGACAGGGGGTACTGAAGCTTTCTTT. The J gene is TRBJ1-1, the V gene TRBV7-8, with 9 bases matching TRBD1. With V trimmed by 1 base and J by 5 bases, 5 bases remained unmatched. The CDR3 consists of 15 residues. The germline V gene has CDR1 SGHVS and CDR2 FQNEAQ.

The V call is TRBV29-1, the J call TRBJ2-5; 8 bases map to TRBD1. From germline, CDR1 is SQVTM and CDR2 ANQGSEA. There are 13 residues in the CDR3. The V and J ends lost 7 bases and 2 bases, in that order; junction bases with no gene match: 6. In nucleotides, the CDR3 is TGCAGCGGTGGGACAGGCCTTCAAGAGACCCAGTACTTC. It translates to CSGGTGLQETQYF. Complete variable domain (other parts from reference TRBV29-1 and TRBJ2-5): SAVISQKPSRDICQRGTSLTIQCQVDSQVTMMFWYRQQPGQSLTLIATANQGSEATYESGFVIDKFPISRPNLTFSTLTVSNMSPEDSSIYLCSGGTGLQETQYFGPGTRLLVL.

This rearrangement joins TRBV30 to TRBJ1-5; the match to TRBD1 covers 7 bases. This CDR3 comprises 14 residues. Germline V gene lookup returns CDR1 GTSNPN and CDR2 SVGIG (reference sequence). V lost 2 bases, J lost 5 bases, and 6 bases stayed unmatched. CDR3 amino acids: CAWSSGTGDQPQHF. CDR3 nucleotides: TGTGCCTGGAGTAGTGGTACAGGGGATCAGCCCCAGCATTTT.

This chain connects TRBV14 to TRBJ2-5; 15 bases map to TRBD2. The CDR3 sequence is 15 residues long. With 5 bases clipped from V and 5 bases from J, the junction kept 3 bases outside the gene matches. Germline lookup yields CDR1 SGHDN and CDR2 FVKESK. The CDR3 nucleotides read TGTGCCAGCAGCGGACTAGCGGGGGGGGCCGAGACCCAGTACTTC. Translating it yields CASSGLAGGAETQYF.

This rearrangement joins TRBV27 to TRBJ1-1; no clear D. The length of the CDR3 is 13 residues. Germline V gives CDR1 MNHEY, CDR2 SMNVEV (reference sequence). V lost 7 bases and J lost 6, with 15 bases in between. CDR3 coding DNA: TGTGCCAGCAAAAGAAACGGTCTCCCTGAAGCTTTCTTT. This gives the protein CASKRNGLPEAFF.

The chain joins TRBV5-1 to TRBJ2-7, with 7 bases fitting TRBD1. The CDR3 covers 14 residues. V was clipped by 0 bases and J by 4 bases; unmatched bases: 4. Germline CDR1 SGHRS, CDR2 YFSETQ. The CDR3, as DNA: TGCGCCAGCAGCTTGGCCCAGACAGGGTACGAGCAGTACTTC. Translation: CASSLAQTGYEQYF.

A single count supports this clone. The chain is built from TRBV5-4 and TRBJ2-2; 8 bases line up with TRBD2. V lost 5 bases to trimming and J lost 6 bases; unmatched junction nucleotides: 9. The CDR3 covers 15 residues. Germline V gives CDR1 SGHNT, CDR2 YYREEE (reference sequence). The CDR3 loop reads CASRTGGTNAGELFF. The CDR3 nucleotides read TGTGCCAGCAGAACGGGGGGGACGAATGCCGGGGAGCTGTTTTTT.

The J gene is TRBJ1-5, the V gene TRBV2; D call uncertain. Per the germline V gene, CDR1 is SNHLY and CDR2 is FYNNEI. The CDR3 extends over 14 amino acids. V dropped 3 bases and J dropped 7 bases, with 13 bases sitting between them. DNA for the CDR3: TGTGCCAGCAGTGAGATCACGGGTTCACAGCCCCAGCATTTT. Amino acid sequence: CASSEITGSQPQHF. The full variable domain, with the rest looked up from reference TRBV2 and TRBJ1-5, is EPEVTQTPSHQVTQMGQEVILRCVPISNHLYFYWYRQILGQKVEFLVSFYNNEISEKSEIFDDQFSVERPDGSNFTLKIRSTKLEDSAMYFCASSEITGSQPQHFGDGTRLSIL.

V and J are TRBV2 and TRBJ2-5, with 8 bases fitting TRBD1. CDR1 SNHLY and CDR2 FYNNEI come from the germline V gene. The CDR3 has 15 residues. J gave up 4 bases and V 1 base, and 5 bases lay outside the gene matches. The CDR3 is CASSEGGQGAETQYF. The CDR3 DNA follows: TGTGCCAGCAGTGAAGGAGGGCAGGGGGCAGAGACCCAGTACTTC.

The V gene is TRBV9, the J gene TRBJ1-5; no firm D call. The V and J ends lost 0 bases and 0 bases respectively, with 7 bases between them. This CDR3 has 15 residues. Germline CDR1 is SGDLS and CDR2 is YYNGEE. CDR3 bases: TGTGCCAGCAGCGTAGACAGTAATAGCAATCAGCCCCAGCATTTT. Translation gives CASSVDSNSNQPQHF.

The chain's CDR3 is CASGLSGLETQYF. The CDR3 bases are TGTGCTAGTGGTTTGTCAGGGCTGGAGACCCAGTACTTC. The V call is TRBV12-5, the J call TRBJ2-5; tentatively, D is TRBD1 (5 bases). The CDR3 is 13 amino acids. CDR1 is LGHNT and CDR2 is FRNRAP in the germline V gene. Trimming pared 2 bases from V and 5 bases from J, leaving 9 bases between. Looking up the rest from reference TRBV12-5 and TRBJ2-5 gives the full variable domain: DARVTQTPRHKVTEMGQEVTMRCQPILGHNTVFWYRQTMMQGLELLAYFRNRAPLDDSGMPKDRFSAEMPDATLATLKIQPSEPRDSAVYFCASGLSGLETQYFGPGTRLLVL.

The CDR3 loop is CASSLEVGAGTEAFF. DNA of the CDR3: TGCGCCAGCAGCTTGGAGGTGGGCGCGGGCACTGAAGCTTTCTTT. The chain joins TRBV5-1 to TRBJ1-1; D is ambiguous. Trimming took off 0 bases at V and 4 bases at J, with 13 bases between the two ends. This CDR3 has 15 amino acids. Germline loops: CDR1 SGHRS, CDR2 YFSETQ.

The chain carries TRBV6-1 and TRBJ2-1, with 12 positions matching TRBD2. Germline trimming cut 3 bases from V and 8 bases from J; bases unmatched to any gene: 8. The CDR3 loop spans 16 amino acids. CDR1 is MNHNS and CDR2 is SASEGT in the germline V gene. CDR3 amino acids: CASSESLAGGVDEQFF. As DNA, the CDR3 is TGTGCCAGCAGTGAGTCACTAGCGGGGGGTGTTGATGAGCAGTTCTTC.

The genes are TRBV19 and TRBJ2-5, with 7 bases identical to TRBD2. The V segment lost 4 bases and the J segment 3 bases; nucleotides outside the gene matches: 11. Germline V lookup: CDR1 LNHDA, CDR2 SQIVND (reference sequence). There are 16 residues in the CDR3. The CDR3 DNA is TGTGCCAGTAGTAGGGTCCAGACTAGCCGAGAAGAGACCCAGTACTTC. Translating it yields CASSRVQTSREETQYF.

The chain has TRBV5-1 and TRBJ1-2, with D maybe TRBD1 (6 bases). Germline assignment: CDR1 SGHRS and CDR2 YFSETQ. CDR3 length equals 14 residues. The V end was cut by 4 bases, the J end by 4 bases, with 14 bases between. Written as DNA, the CDR3 is TGCGCCAGCAGCCTTGGAGGACAGTTCTATGGCTACACCTTC. This gives the protein CASSLGGQFYGYTF.

This clone has a handful of counts. This chain joins TRBV30 and TRBJ1-4; 7 nucleotides line up with TRBD1. This CDR3 spans 14 amino acids. With V trimmed by 3 bases and J by 3 bases, 4 bases remained unmatched. Germline V gives CDR1 GTSNPN, CDR2 SVGIG (reference sequence). The CDR3 is CAWSGDRPNEKLFF. CDR3 nucleotides: TGTGCCTGGAGCGGGGACAGACCTAATGAAAAACTGTTTTTT.

The gene calls are TRBV11-3 and TRBJ2-5, with TRBD2 matching 9 bases. CDR1 and CDR2 (germline): SGHNT, YENEEA. V lost 5 bases and J lost 4; bases outside the gene matches: 8. The CDR3 is 15 amino acids. The CDR3 nucleotides read TGTGCCAGCAGCCCAGGCGGGGGGGCCGGAGAGACCCAGTACTTC. It encodes CASSPGGGAGETQYF.